This T cell receptor (beta chain) was identified during a study of blood T cell repertoires in COVID-19. Study summary: Some COVID-19 samples were acute and others convalescent; all came from the United States, Italy and Spain. T cells, B-cell-depleted T cells, or PBMCs provided the cDNA or gDNA that served as material.

Per the study methods: Estimated nucleated cell counts came from reference gene primer amplification. Clones were read by immunoSEQ multiplex PCR, and TCRdb kept only the in-frame ones, dropping some. V, J and clone size are taken as reported in that table, and D and trimming were inferred from the DNA itself. Of some 490,000 clones detected, roughly nine tenths appear once; the ten largest clones hold 6.5% to 8.5%. This CDR3 is built from 15 residues. V was trimmed by 0 bases and J by 3 bases, leaving 10 bases between them. In germline, CDR1 is SGHKS, CDR2 YYEKEE (reference sequence). Clinical history reported by participants formed the basis on which cohorts were assigned.

Sequencing was done on a sample of PBMCs or T cells enriched from blood (not recorded which). The genes are TRBV5-5 and TRBJ1-5; TRBD1 is a possible D gene (5 bases). The TCR originated in a woman aged 60-75 years who had recovered from COVID-19. CDR3 in amino acids: CASSLAPGDNQPQHF. The CDR3 DNA is TGTGCCAGCAGCTTGGCCCCGGGGGACAATCAGCCCCAGCATTTT.